This T cell receptor (beta chain) comes out of a study of CD8+ T cells in alopecia areata. Notes on the study in general: Researchers reported that TCR sharing among patients proved less clear than in mice, possibly HLA-linked.

RNA was isolated and reverse transcribed to cDNA, the sequencing template. Repertoires were generated with immunoSEQ multiplex PCR, while TCRdb's copy carries only in-frame clones and drops some. The data contain 10,000 to 15,000 clones, 50% to 70% of them seen just once; the ten biggest clones take up over 13%. The germline CDR1 and CDR2 sequences are SGHTA and FQGNSA. V shed 3 bases and J shed 10 bases, with 13 bases lying between them. This CDR3 has 13 amino acids. Alopecia areata patients gave lesional scalp punch biopsies and peripheral blood samples. Regarding this clone: Its matching antigen is unknown.

Sequenced input: skin. J is TRBJ2-1 and V is TRBV7-2, with D possibly being TRBD2 (5 bases). The sequence derives from a human donor with alopecia areata. Here the CDR3 DNA reads TGTGCCAGCAGCTTCGGACTGTTGGAAGAGCAGTTCTTC. Translation: CASSFGLLEEQFF.